The clone carrying this T cell receptor beta chain was seen just once. This sample is drawn from a study of blood T cell repertoires in COVID-19. The CDR3 spans 15 residues. The V and J ends lost 5 bases and 6 bases, in that order; junction bases with no gene match: 7. Germline assignment: CDR1 MNHEY and CDR2 SVGAGI. The table came from immunoSEQ multiplex PCR; TCRdb's copy has only in-frame clones and leaves some out. The data contain 25,000 to 35,000 clones, roughly nine tenths of them seen just once; the ten biggest clones take up 16%. This receptor was obtained from a human donor with active COVID-19. The donor label of this sample is uncertain. The chain employs TRBV6-5 and TRBJ2-2; 9 bases agree with TRBD1. Input material: peripheral blood. The CDR3 is CASSPGQGFPGELFF. The CDR3 bases are TGTGCCAGCAGTCCGGGACAGGGTTTCCCCGGGGAGCTGTTTTTT.